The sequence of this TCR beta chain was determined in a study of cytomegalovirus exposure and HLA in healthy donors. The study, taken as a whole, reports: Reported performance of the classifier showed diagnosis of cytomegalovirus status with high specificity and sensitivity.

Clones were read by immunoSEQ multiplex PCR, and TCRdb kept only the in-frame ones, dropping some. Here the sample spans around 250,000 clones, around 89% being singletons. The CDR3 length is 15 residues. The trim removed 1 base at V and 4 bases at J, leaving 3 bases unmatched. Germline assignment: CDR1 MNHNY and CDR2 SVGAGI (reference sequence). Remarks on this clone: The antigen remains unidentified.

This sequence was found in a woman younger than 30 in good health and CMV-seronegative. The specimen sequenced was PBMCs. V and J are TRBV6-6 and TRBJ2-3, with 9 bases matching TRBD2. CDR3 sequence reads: CASSYFTSGPDTQYF. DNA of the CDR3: TGTGCCAGCAGTTACTTTACTAGCGGGCCAGATACGCAGTATTTT.